This T cell receptor (beta chain) comes out of a study of shared clonotypes between healthy human individuals. Overall study context: The donor group consisted of a couple of women and a few men, aged 18 to 49. Every donor yielded three CD4 naive, three CD4 memory, two CD8 naive and one CD8 memory plate.

A CD45RA+ naive subset and a CD45RA-negative memory subset were split from CD4+ cells. This clone was seen more than once but under ten times. This table comes from immunoSEQ multiplex PCR, and its TCRdb copy is limited to in-frame clones, with some not included. This sample has about 680,000 clones, with 55% to 85% found just once. This CDR3 contains 15 residues. V shed 6 bases, J shed 4 bases, and the junction held 8 bases outside the gene matches. Germline V CDR1 and CDR2: WNHNN, SYGVQD (reference sequence). The sequencing sample was made of memory CD4+ T cells sorted from blood. Subset indicated: CD45RA-negative fraction. The chain is built from TRBV10-1 and TRBJ2-3, with TRBD2 matching 9 bases. The origin of this receptor is a woman between 25 and 40 years old in good health. The CDR3 sequence: CASSGGRGGADTQYF. The CDR3 DNA reads as TGCGCCAGCAGCGGCGGGAGGGGAGGCGCAGATACGCAGTATTTT.